The 25 T cell receptor beta chains given below trace back to one sample, sequenced in a study of blood T cell repertoires in COVID-19. This table comes from immunoSEQ multiplex PCR, and its TCRdb copy is limited to in-frame clones, with some not included. Of some 250,000 clones detected, around 83% appear once; the ten largest clones hold approximately 5.9%. Sample: peripheral blood. These receptors were collected from a man older than 75 with acute or convalescent COVID-19.

This chain uses TRBV10-3 with TRBJ1-1, with TRBD1 matching 7 bases. CDR3 length: 14 residues. With V trimmed by 6 bases and J by 1 base, 5 bases remained unmatched. The V gene's germline CDR1 is ENHRY and CDR2 SYGVKD. The CDR3 reads CAIRLDRSNTEAFF. As DNA, the CDR3 is TGTGCCATCAGACTGGACAGGTCGAACACTGAAGCTTTCTTT.

The gene calls are TRBV3-1 (or the pseudogene TRBV3-2) and TRBJ2-5; 7 nucleotides agree with TRBD1. The CDR3 contains 14 residues. Germline CDR1 reads LGHDT; CDR2 reads YNNKEL (reference sequence). Trimming took 4 bases from V and 5 from J; bases not matched to a gene: 7. The CDR3 loop is CASSPDRARETQYF. CDR3 nucleotide sequence: TGTGCCAGCAGCCCAGACAGGGCGAGGGAGACCCAGTACTTC.

The rearrangement joins TRBV14 to TRBJ1-2; D remains ambiguous. The CDR3 is 13 residues long. Germline CDR1 reads SGHDN; CDR2 reads FVKESK. V was clipped by 2 bases and J by 4 bases, with 8 bases between them. DNA for the CDR3: TGTGCCAGCAGCCAACTCTCGTCCTATGGCTACACCTTC. Its translation is CASSQLSSYGYTF. Variable domain in full (rest from reference TRBV14 and TRBJ1-2): EAGVTQFPSHSVIEKGQTVTLRCDPISGHDNLYWYRRVMGKEIKFLLHFVKESKQDESGMPNNRFLAERTGGTYSTLKVQPAELEDSGVYFCASSQLSSYGYTFGSGTRLTVV.

The V gene is TRBV10-2, the J gene TRBJ1-6; D ambiguous. The CDR3 loop spans 15 amino acids. V was cut by 0 bases and J by 6 bases, with 9 bases left in between. Germline CDR1 and CDR2: WSHSY and SAAADI. The CDR3 DNA follows: TGCGCCAGCAGTGAGTCACGGGTCCTTAATTCACCCCTCCACTTT. Translating it yields CASSESRVLNSPLHF.

J is TRBJ1-6 and V is TRBV27, with 7 nucleotides matching TRBD1. Germline CDR1 MNHEY, CDR2 SMNVEV (reference sequence). The CDR3 covers 14 residues. V lost 7 bases to trimming and J lost 7 bases; unmatched junction nucleotides: 7. The CDR3 region is CASTLTGKNSPLHF. CDR3 nucleotide sequence: TGTGCCAGCACCTTGACAGGGAAGAATTCACCCCTCCACTTT.

This chain connects TRBV4-1 to TRBJ2-7; 9 bases map to TRBD1. Unmatched junction bases numbered 14, after V lost 6 bases and J lost 5 bases. Germline assignment: CDR1 MGHRA and CDR2 YSYEKL. This CDR3 contains 16 residues. CDR3 DNA sequence: TGCGCCAGCAGTCTTGAAACGGACAGGGGTTCCCACGAGCAGTACTTC. Its protein is CASSLETDRGSHEQYF.

This sequence joins TRBV2 and TRBJ2-2; 8 nucleotides agree with TRBD1. Germline values: CDR1 SNHLY, CDR2 FYNNEI. The CDR3 loop spans 15 amino acids. V lost 6 bases to trimming and J lost 6 bases; unmatched junction nucleotides: 9. Written as DNA, the CDR3 is TGTGCCAGCAGAGAGGACCAGGGGGCGGCCGGGGAGCTGTTTTTT. Translation gives CASREDQGAAGELFF.

The genes are TRBV30 and TRBJ1-2, with unresolved D. This CDR3 region has 11 residues. Per the germline V gene, CDR1 is GTSNPN and CDR2 is SVGIG (reference sequence). V lost 2 bases to trimming and J lost 5 bases, with 6 bases between them. The CDR3 coding sequence is TGTGCCTGGAGTAATTCTTATGGCTACACCTTC. Encoded protein: CAWSNSYGYTF.

The chain uses TRBV18 and TRBJ2-5, with 7 bases identical to TRBD2. Germline loops: CDR1 KGHSH, CDR2 LQKENI. The CDR3 extends over 16 amino acids. V was pared by 5 bases and J by 5 bases, with 14 bases of the junction left unmatched. CDR3 sequence (DNA): TGTGCCAGCTCATCAGACGTTTCTAGCGGCGACGAGACCCAGTACTTC. This gives the protein CASSSDVSSGDETQYF.

The chain has TRBV5-1 and TRBJ2-3; no firm D call. The CDR3 length is 14 residues. The V end was cut by 1 base, the J end by 1 base, with 7 bases between. Germline CDR1 reads SGHRS; CDR2 reads YFSETQ. The CDR3 DNA reads as TGCGCCAGCAGCTTGCTAGGCGGCACAGATACGCAGTATTTT. Translated, it gives CASSLLGGTDTQYF. The whole variable domain, filled in from reference TRBV5-1 and TRBJ2-3, reads KAGVTQTPRYLIKTRGQQVTLSCSPISGHRSVSWYQQTPGQGLQFLFEYFSETQRNKGNFPGRFSGRQFSNSRSEMNVSTLELGDSALYLCASSLLGGTDTQYFGPGTRLTVL.

This chain joins TRBV18 and TRBJ2-3; 12 nucleotides align to TRBD2. CDR1 KGHSH and CDR2 LQKENI come from the germline V gene. The CDR3 is made up of 15 amino acids. V dropped 4 bases and J dropped 5; count of bases not matched to a gene: 4. Here the CDR3 reads CASSLGLAGGDTQYF. In nucleotides, the CDR3 is TGTGCCAGCTCACTGGGACTAGCGGGTGGAGATACGCAGTATTTT.

DNA of the CDR3: TGTGCCAGCAGCTTAGGTGGGGGGGGATATTACGAGCAGTACTTC. Amino acid sequence: CASSLGGGGYYEQYF. This chain links TRBV7-2 with TRBJ2-7; 7 bases fit TRBD2. Germline V gene lookup returns CDR1 SGHTA and CDR2 FQGNSA. The CDR3 extends over 15 amino acids. Trimming removed 1 base from V and 4 bases from J; junction bases left unmatched: 7.

This chain links TRBV19 with TRBJ2-3; 10 bases line up with TRBD2. The CDR3 has 16 residues. The junction had 5 bases not matched to a gene; V was cut back by 5 bases and J by 0 bases. Germline CDR1 LNHDA, CDR2 SQIVND (reference sequence). The CDR3 protein is CASSFRTSGSTDTQYF. In nucleotides, the CDR3 is TGTGCCAGTAGTTTTCGGACTAGCGGAAGCACAGATACGCAGTATTTT.

This chain joins TRBV5-1 and TRBJ2-1; 8 nucleotides agree with TRBD2. The CDR3 runs to 14 residues. The germline V gene has CDR1 SGHRS and CDR2 YFSETQ. After removal of 4 bases from V and 7 bases from J, the junction contained 7 bases not matched to a gene. The CDR3 loop is CASSGAGVWNEQFF. DNA of the CDR3: TGCGCCAGCAGCGGAGCGGGAGTGTGGAATGAGCAGTTCTTC.

This rearrangement joins TRBV7-8 to TRBJ2-7; D is unclear. This CDR3 spans 14 amino acids. V dropped 1 base and J dropped 1 base, with 8 bases sitting between them. Germline V CDR1 and CDR2: SGHVS, FQNEAQ. This chain's CDR3 is CASSLVGQSYEQYF. The CDR3 region has the DNA TGTGCCAGCAGCTTAGTGGGCCAGTCCTACGAGCAGTACTTC.

This clone was recorded at least ten times. CDR3 protein: CASSRGEGETQYF. The CDR3 region has the DNA TGTGCCAGCAGCCGAGGAGAGGGAGAGACCCAGTACTTC. The chain links TRBV6-2 or TRBV6-3 to TRBJ2-5; TRBD2 might be the D (5 bases). The CDR3 consists of 13 residues. V gave up 6 bases and J gave up 4 bases, with 12 bases separating them. Germline loops: CDR1 MNHEY, CDR2 SVGEGT.

The rearrangement joins TRBV24-1 to TRBJ1-1; maybe TRBD1 (6 bases). Trimming took 1 base from V and 1 from J, leaving 12 bases between them. CDR3 size: 16 residues. The germline V gene encodes CDR1 KGHDR and CDR2 SFDVKD. CDR3 protein: CATSDLLWTENTEAFF. In DNA form, the CDR3 reads TGTGCCACCAGTGATTTACTTTGGACAGAGAACACTGAAGCTTTCTTT.

This clone came up a few times. This chain connects TRBV5-1 to TRBJ2-2; D might be TRBD2 (5 bases). Germline-derived CDR1 and CDR2 are SGHRS and YFSETQ. V was trimmed by 4 bases and J by 3 bases, leaving 10 bases between them. CDR3 length: 14 residues. The CDR3 nucleotides read TGCGCCAGCAGCCCGGACGGGGACACCGGGGAGCTGTTTTTT. This translates into CASSPDGDTGELFF.

This chain joins TRBV9 and TRBJ1-4; D possibly corresponds to TRBD1 (5 bases). Germline-derived CDR1 and CDR2 are SGDLS and YYNGEE. This CDR3 comprises 16 residues. The germline V and J ends were trimmed by 3 bases and 5 bases, with 17 bases remaining between them. The CDR3 DNA follows: TGTGCCAGCAGCGCTGGGACTCTGACTACCAATGAAAAACTGTTTTTT. It specifies CASSAGTLTTNEKLFF.

V and J are TRBV3-1 (or the pseudogene TRBV3-2) and TRBJ1-4; unclear D gene. CDR1 is LGHDT and CDR2 is YNNKEL in the germline V gene (reference sequence). The CDR3 length is 14 residues. The V and J ends lost 4 bases and 7 bases respectively, with 13 bases between them. CDR3: CASSLRPEGEKLFF. The CDR3 DNA is TGTGCCAGCAGCCTCCGACCCGAGGGTGAAAAACTGTTTTTT.

The chain links TRBV7-8 to TRBJ2-1; the match to TRBD1 covers 8 bases. The CDR3 consists of 14 residues. The ends lost 3 bases at V and 7 bases at J; junction bases unmatched: 5. Germline V lookup: CDR1 SGHVS, CDR2 FQNEAQ. The CDR3 nucleotides are TGTGCCAGCAGCTTTAGACAGGGGACGAATGAGCAGTTCTTC. It codes for CASSFRQGTNEQFF.

The chain recombines TRBV28 with TRBJ2-7, with a tentative D call TRBD1 (6 bases). CDR3 length: 15 residues. Trimming pared 3 bases from V and 4 bases from J, leaving 16 bases between. Germline V gene sequence: CDR1 MDHEN, CDR2 SYDVKM. In nucleotides, the CDR3 is TGTGCCAGCAGTTTTCGGCAGGGGTACAGTTACGAGCAGTACTTC. It yields the protein CASSFRQGYSYEQYF. The full variable domain, completed using reference TRBV28 and TRBJ2-7, is DVKVTQSSRYLVKRTGEKVFLECVQDMDHENMFWYRQDPGLGLRLIYFSYDVKMKEKGDIPEGYSVSREKKERFSLILESASTNQTSMYLCASSFRQGYSYEQYFGPGTRLTVT.

The J gene is TRBJ2-7, the V gene TRBV7-9, with D tentatively TRBD1 (5 bases). V lost 4 bases to trimming and J lost 2 bases, with 18 bases between them. The V gene's germline CDR1 is SEHNR and CDR2 FQNEAQ (reference sequence). The CDR3 runs 16 residues. As DNA, the CDR3 is TGTGCCAGCAGCTCGCAGCTGGACATTCGCCCCTACGAGCAGTACTTC. Translated: CASSSQLDIRPYEQYF. Using reference TRBV7-9 and TRBJ2-7 for the parts outside the CDR3, the full variable domain is DTGVSQNPRHKITKRGQNVTFRCDPISEHNRLYWYRQTLGQGPEFLTYFQNEAQLEKSRLLSDRFSAERPKGSFSTLEIQRTEQGDSAMYLCASSSQLDIRPYEQYFGPGTRLTVT.

The chain carries TRBV6-5 and TRBJ2-1; perhaps TRBD1 as D (5 bases). Germline V lookup: CDR1 MNHEY, CDR2 SVGAGI. CDR3 length equals 14 residues. V was cut by 6 bases and J by 4 bases, with 13 bases left in between. The CDR3 DNA follows: TGTGCCAGCAGCCTCGGACAAGAGTACAATGAGCAGTTCTTC. It yields the protein CASSLGQEYNEQFF.

The chain combines TRBV10-3 with TRBJ1-5; D is perhaps TRBD1 (6 bases). V was shortened by 3 bases and J by 2 bases, with 11 bases between the two germline ends. Germline-derived CDR1 and CDR2 are ENHRY and SYGVKD. The CDR3 spans 15 residues. DNA of the CDR3: TGTGCCATCAGTGACGGGGGGCTAGGCAATCAGCCCCAGCATTTT. As protein: CAISDGGLGNQPQHF.